These 23 T cell receptor beta chains were sequenced from one sample in a study of cytomegalovirus exposure and HLA in healthy donors. The PCR made use of 60 Vbeta and 13 Jbeta primers. The protocol was immunoSEQ multiplex PCR, while the TCRdb copy is restricted to in-frame clones and leaves out a portion. This table holds roughly 160,000 clones, roughly 80% found once. The sample consisted of PBMCs. Receptor source: a male donor in good health and CMV-seropositive.

The chain employs TRBV7-9 and TRBJ2-1; 11 nucleotides line up with TRBD2. After removal of 5 bases from V and 4 bases from J, the junction contained 4 bases not matched to a gene. CDR1 is SEHNR and CDR2 is FQNEAQ in the germline V gene (reference sequence). The CDR3 sequence is 15 residues long. CDR3: CASSHGTSGYNEQFF. The CDR3 DNA sequence: TGTGCCAGCAGCCATGGGACTAGCGGATACAATGAGCAGTTCTTC.

The table lists this clone with a count of one. The chain uses TRBV27 and TRBJ2-1; TRBD1 might be the D (6 bases). Germline V gives CDR1 MNHEY, CDR2 SMNVEV (reference sequence). Trimming left V 8 bases short and J 3 bases short, with 11 bases between. The CDR3 extends over 13 amino acids. Here the CDR3 DNA reads TGTGCCAGCTACAGGGCCAACTACAATGAGCAGTTCTTC. This translates into CASYRANYNEQFF.

The rearrangement joins TRBV7-9 to TRBJ1-1; a weak D match, TRBD1 (5 bases). The V end lost 3 bases, the J end lost 3 bases, and 11 bases lay between the germline ends. The CDR3 consists of 14 residues. Germline V gene sequence: CDR1 SEHNR, CDR2 FQNEAQ (reference sequence). CDR3 coding DNA: TGTGCCAGCAGCTTGTCAGGAGGGGACACTGAAGCTTTCTTT. Amino acids: CASSLSGGDTEAFF.

The CDR3 nucleotides read TGTGCCAGCACCAGAGAGACCGGGGTCTACGAGCAGTACTTC. Translating gives CASTRETGVYEQYF. The chain combines TRBV6-6 with TRBJ2-5, with D tentatively TRBD2 (5 bases). The J call may be wrong; the DNA end is better matched by TRBJ2-7. CDR1 and CDR2 from the germline V gene are MNHNY and SVGAGI (reference sequence). The CDR3 sequence is 14 residues long.

CDR3 residues: CASSLDSDTQYF. The CDR3 DNA reads TGCGCCAGCAGCTTGGATTCGGATACGCAGTATTTT. The J gene is TRBJ2-3, the V gene TRBV5-1, with no clear D. V lost 0 bases, J lost 6 bases, and 5 bases lay in between. Germline V gene data show CDR1 as SGHRS and CDR2 as YFSETQ. The CDR3 has 12 amino acids.

The rearrangement links TRBV7-9 to TRBJ1-4; 7 positions agree with TRBD1. This CDR3 is built from 15 residues. V was clipped by 5 bases and J by 7 bases; unmatched bases: 10. CDR1 is SEHNR, CDR2 FQNEAQ, per germline (reference sequence). CDR3 DNA: TGTGCCAGCAGCCCCCTGACAGGGAGAGGTGAAAAACTGTTTTTT. Translated, it gives CASSPLTGRGEKLFF.

This clone is a singleton in its sample. The chain employs TRBV7-9 and TRBJ2-7; D may be TRBD1 (6 bases). The CDR3 has 14 amino acids. CDR1 is SEHNR, CDR2 FQNEAQ, per germline (reference sequence). V was cut by 1 base and J by 11 bases, with 18 bases left in between. For the CDR3, the DNA is TGTGCCAGCAGCTTAGAGTTGACAGGCGCCTTGAAGTACTTC. This codes for CASSLELTGALKYF.

V and J are TRBV6-1 and TRBJ1-2; no definite D call. The CDR3 is made up of 15 amino acids. The V gene lost 3 bases and the J gene lost 2 bases, with 13 bases spanning the gap. Per germline, CDR1 MNHNS and CDR2 SASEGT. CDR3 coding DNA: TGTGCCAGCAGTGACCGATCGGCAGGCAACTATGGCTACACCTTC. Translating it yields CASSDRSAGNYGYTF.

This clone was counted between two and nine times. The chain uses TRBV6-6 and TRBJ2-2; 7 nucleotides line up with TRBD1. Germline CDR1 reads MNHNY; CDR2 reads SVGAGI (reference sequence). CDR3 length: 15 residues. Trimming at V came to 2 bases and at J to 6 bases, leaving 6 bases not matched to a gene. The CDR3 DNA is TGTGCCAGCAGTTACGCCAGGGGGTTGGCCGGGGAGCTGTTTTTT. It translates to CASSYARGLAGELFF.

This clone appeared a single time. The chain is built from TRBV27 and TRBJ1-1; unclear D gene. The CDR3 extends over 14 amino acids. V lost 6 bases and J lost 0, with 11 bases in between. Germline CDR1 MNHEY, CDR2 SMNVEV (reference sequence). DNA of the CDR3: TGTGCCAGCAGGTTGACAACGGTGAACACTGAAGCTTTCTTT. Its translation: CASRLTTVNTEAFF.

The gene calls are TRBV9 and TRBJ2-7; 9 positions match TRBD1. V was pared by 4 bases and J by 2 bases, with 10 bases of the junction left unmatched. The CDR3 loop spans 16 amino acids. The germline CDR1 and CDR2 sequences are SGDLS and YYNGEE. In nucleotides, the CDR3 is TGTGCCAGCAGCCCTGGGGGAGGACAGGGGACCTACGAGCAGTACTTC. Its protein product is CASSPGGGQGTYEQYF.

The chain joins TRBV28 to TRBJ2-7; TRBD2 matches 11 bases. The CDR3 spans 14 residues. J was trimmed by 0 bases and V by 8 bases; bases with no gene match: 3. Germline V lookup: CDR1 MDHEN, CDR2 SYDVKM. CDR3 region: CASQTSGTSYEQYF. In DNA, the CDR3 is TGTGCCAGCCAGACTAGCGGGACCTCCTACGAGCAGTACTTC.

This sequence joins TRBV18 and TRBJ2-2; 9 nucleotides match TRBD2. This CDR3 region has 15 residues. The junction had 4 bases not matched to a gene; V was cut back by 2 bases and J by 6 bases. The germline V gene has CDR1 KGHSH and CDR2 LQKENI. The CDR3 DNA is TGTGCCAGCTCACCAGGAAGCGGGAGGCCCGGGGAGCTGTTTTTT. Translated, it gives CASSPGSGRPGELFF.

The chain uses TRBV5-6 and TRBJ1-5; TRBD1 matches at 7 bases. Unmatched junction bases numbered 5, after V lost 0 bases and J lost 5 bases. Germline V lookup: CDR1 SGHDT, CDR2 YYEEEE. The CDR3 is made up of 15 amino acids. In DNA, the CDR3 is TGTGCCAGCAGCTTGGGACAGGGTGTCGATCAGCCCCAGCATTTT. Protein sequence: CASSLGQGVDQPQHF.

This clone was counted between two and nine times. The chain links TRBV7-2 to TRBJ1-1; D unresolved. Germline lookup yields CDR1 SGHTA and CDR2 FQGNSA. This CDR3 comprises 15 residues. Trimming pared 2 bases from V and 1 base from J, leaving 11 bases between. The DNA for the CDR3 is TGTGCCAGCAGCTTATATCACGGCGGGAACACTGAAGCTTTCTTT. The encoded protein is CASSLYHGGNTEAFF.

V gene TRBV7-2 combines with J gene TRBJ1-1, with 7 bases that match TRBD1. This CDR3 comprises 14 residues. V lost 5 bases to trimming and J lost 5 bases; unmatched junction nucleotides: 8. CDR1 and CDR2 (germline): SGHTA, FQGNSA. The CDR3 reads CASSIVAGGTEAFF. The CDR3 DNA is TGTGCCAGCAGCATAGTGGCAGGGGGGACTGAAGCTTTCTTT.

About this clone itself: At one of its ends the junction is not consistent with the germline gene, which may arise from a read error. The chain couples TRBV6-5 to TRBJ2-1, with TRBD1 matching over 7 bases. CDR1 and CDR2 from the germline V gene are MNHEY and SVGAGI. The length of the CDR3 is 13 residues. CDR3 in amino acids: CASSYSTGYEQFF. In nucleotides, the CDR3 is TGTGCCAGCAGTTACTCGACAGGGTATGAACAGTTCTTC.

The chain has TRBV6-6 and TRBJ2-7; 7 bases match TRBD2. CDR3 length: 15 residues. Germline CDR1 is MNHNY and CDR2 is SVGAGI (reference sequence). Trimming took 8 bases from V and 3 from J; bases not matched to a gene: 13. The CDR3 sequence: CASLPRGDGSYEQYF. CDR3 nucleotide sequence: TGTGCCAGCCTTCCCCGGGGGGACGGGAGCTACGAGCAGTACTTC.

The rearrangement joins TRBV30 to TRBJ2-5, with D possibly matching TRBD1 (7 bases). The V gene's germline CDR1 is GTSNPN and CDR2 SVGIG (reference sequence). The CDR3 is 13 residues long. Trimming stripped 7 bases from V and 3 bases from J, with 15 bases between. CDR3 in DNA: TGTGCCTACATCAGGGGGGCGGAAGAGACCCAGTACTTC. Its translation: CAYIRGAEETQYF.

The chain employs TRBV19 and TRBJ2-3; 8 nucleotides align to TRBD2. The germline gives CDR1 LNHDA, CDR2 SQIVND (reference sequence). Unmatched junction bases numbered 3, after V lost 4 bases and J lost 0 bases. The CDR3 runs to 15 residues. Written as DNA, the CDR3 is TGTGCCAGTAGTAACGGGAGGGCCAGCACAGATACGCAGTATTTT. Residues: CASSNGRASTDTQYF.

This clone has just a few counts. For the CDR3, the DNA is TGTGCCTGGAGTCGTACTATGGGGCCCCAGCATTTT. It translates to CAWSRTMGPQHF. The rearrangement links TRBV30 to TRBJ1-5; D gene unclear. CDR3 size: 12 residues. The V end lost 2 bases, the J end lost 9 bases, and 11 bases lay between the germline ends. Germline V gene data show CDR1 as GTSNPN and CDR2 as SVGIG (reference sequence).

The chain employs TRBV5-1 and TRBJ1-3; D call uncertain. The V end lost 5 bases, the J end lost 9 bases, and 21 bases lay between the germline ends. The germline V gene has CDR1 SGHRS and CDR2 YFSETQ. The length of the CDR3 is 15 residues. The CDR3 loop reads CASSERGLLLSTIYF. The CDR3 nucleotides are TGCGCCAGCAGTGAGCGCGGGCTACTGTTAAGCACCATATATTTT.

This clone has more than one count but fewer than ten. The chain recombines TRBV19 with TRBJ2-3; weak D call: TRBD2 (5 bases). CDR3 length equals 16 residues. Trimming removed 7 bases at V and 1 base at J, with 18 bases between. CDR1 is LNHDA, CDR2 SQIVND, per germline (reference sequence). The CDR3 coding sequence is TGTGCCAGTACCAGGAGGCAGGAAAGGGGCACAGATACGCAGTATTTT. This encodes CASTRRQERGTDTQYF.